These T cell receptor beta chains were read from a single sample in a study of blood T cells in healthy people across ages. TCRdb called the 5' RACE reads again in MiXCR, with one record for every CDR3 protein. The sample has 650,000 to 900,000 distinct CDR3 sequences; around 62% are singletons. Sequencing was carried out using blood. These receptors originate from a man aged 25-45 years in good health. CDR3s include the opening cysteine and the closing phenylalanine or tryptophan. A D gene is named only where the DNA matches it firmly. Part of the rows lack a size; the others show once, few, many or a class for expanded clones.

V	D	size	J	CDR3	DNA
TRBV7-9	TRBD1	-	TRBJ1-2	CASSSGQDGYTF	TGTGCCAGCAGCTCTGGACAGGATGGCTACACCTTC
TRBV28	TRBD1	-	TRBJ2-7	CASSLGKTGELKQYF	TGTGCCAGCAGTTTAGGAAAGACAGGGGAGTTGAAGCAGTACTTC
TRBV2	TRBD2	-	TRBJ2-6	CASSGLARYSGANVLTF	TGTGCCAGCAGTGGACTAGCGAGATATTCTGGGGCCAACGTCCTGACTTTC
TRBV5-1	TRBD2	-	TRBJ2-4	CASSFTGTTRNIQYF	TGCGCCAGCAGCTTTACCGGGACTACCAGAAACATTCAGTACTTC
TRBV6-1	-	-	TRBJ1-5	CASSSSFVDQPQHF	TGTGCCAGCAGCTCCTCCTTTGTGGACCAGCCCCAGCATTTT
TRBV4-1	-	-	TRBJ1-4	CASSQDGCPLKKLFF	TGCGCCAGCAGCCAAGATGGTTGCCCTTTGAAAAAACTGTTTTTT
TRBV20-1	TRBD2	-	TRBJ2-7	CSASGTSGPSSYEQYF	TGCAGTGCTTCCGGGACTAGCGGGCCTAGCTCCTACGAGCAGTACTTC
TRBV11-2	-	-	TRBJ2-1	CASSVSGYEQFF	TGTGCCAGCAGCGTAAGTGGGTACGAGCAGTTCTTC
TRBV29-1	-	-	TRBJ2-7	CSVSPWVSYEQYF	TGCAGCGTATCTCCTTGGGTTAGTTACGAGCAGTACTTC
TRBV9	-	few	TRBJ1-2	CASSKSDGLSDGYTF	TGTGCCAGCAGCAAATCGGACGGACTTAGCGATGGCTACACCTTC
TRBV10-3	-	-	TRBJ2-3	CAISTESTDTQYF	TGTGCCATCAGTACCGAGAGCACAGATACGCAGTATTTT
TRBV5-1	TRBD1	-	TRBJ2-5	CASRYGTGQEEQYF	TGCGCCAGCAGGTACGGGACAGGGCAGGAAGAGCAGTACTTC
TRBV3-1	-	-	TRBJ1-2	CASSQGPGRYGYTF	TGTGCCAGCAGCCAAGGACCAGGGAGATATGGCTACACCTTC
TRBV5-1	-	-	TRBJ2-1	CASSLARRAPYNEQFF	TGCGCCAGCAGCTTGGCCAGGAGGGCGCCCTACAATGAGCAGTTCTTC
TRBV4-3	-	few	TRBJ2-3	CASSQESSSTDTQYF	TGCGCCAGCAGCCAAGAATCATCCTCCACAGATACGCAGTATTTT
TRBV3-1	-	-	TRBJ2-1	CVSSQDYNEQFF	TGTGTCAGCAGCCAAGATTACAATGAGCAGTTCTTC
TRBV29-1	TRBD2	-	TRBJ2-1	CSVEQRTRYYNEQFF	TGCAGCGTTGAACAAAGGACTAGGTACTACAATGAGCAGTTCTTC
TRBV7-3	-	-	TRBJ1-2	CASSLIGGEYGYTF	TGTGCCAGCAGCTTAATCGGTGGTGAATATGGCTACACCTTC
TRBV20-1	TRBD2	-	TRBJ2-1	CSARDKGSGGNEQFF	TGCAGTGCTAGAGATAAGGGAAGCGGGGGTAATGAGCAGTTCTTC
TRBV29-1	-	-	TRBJ2-2	CSVGVGGYLSGELFF	TGCAGCGTAGGGGTTGGGGGCTACTTAAGCGGGGAGCTGTTTTTT
TRBV29-1	TRBD2	-	TRBJ2-1	CSVWTSGGAISYNEQFF	TGCAGCGTTTGGACTAGCGGGGGGGCGATCTCCTACAATGAGCAGTTCTTC
TRBV2	-	-	TRBJ1-6	CASRQARTYNSPLHF	TGTGCCAGCAGACAGGCTAGGACCTATAATTCACCCCTCCACTTT
TRBV6-2/TRBV6-3	-	-	TRBJ1-2	CASSYEATYGYTF	TGTGCCAGCAGTTATGAAGCTACCTATGGCTACACCTTC
TRBV6-2/TRBV6-3	TRBD2	-	TRBJ2-7	CASIGRASGAHAYEQYF	TGTGCCAGCATAGGAAGGGCTAGCGGGGCCCACGCCTACGAGCAGTACTTC
TRBV20-1	-	-	TRBJ2-3	CSATLGLSTDTQYF	TGCAGTGCTACCCTAGGACTATCAACAGATACGCAGTATTTT
TRBV12-3/TRBV12-4	-	few	TRBJ2-5	CASSTGKLGQETQYF	TGTGCCAGCAGTACCGGGAAGTTGGGCCAAGAGACCCAGTACTTC
TRBV5-4	-	-	TRBJ1-1	CASSPGLQNTEAFF	TGTGCCAGCAGCCCGGGACTTCAGAACACTGAAGCTTTCTTT
TRBV6-2/TRBV6-3	-	-	TRBJ2-1	CATNVRPYNEQFF	TGTGCCACCAATGTACGGCCCTACAATGAGCAGTTCTTC
TRBV7-8	-	-	TRBJ2-2	CASSLENKNTGELFF	TGTGCCAGCAGCTTAGAGAACAAGAACACCGGGGAGCTGTTTTTT
TRBV2	-	-	TRBJ2-2	CASKPAENTGELFF	TGTGCCAGCAAGCCGGCCGAGAACACCGGGGAGCTGTTTTTT
TRBV28	-	-	TRBJ2-3	CASSPGAIRGTQYF	TGTGCCAGCAGTCCCGGGGCCATTCGAGGTACGCAGTATTTT
TRBV5-1	TRBD1	-	TRBJ1-2	CASSPSGQGRGYTF	TGCGCCAGCAGCCCCTCCGGACAGGGAAGAGGCTACACCTTC
TRBV6-2/TRBV6-3	TRBD1	-	TRBJ2-7	CASSPYLDRGHYEQYF	TGTGCCAGCAGCCCATACTTGGACAGGGGGCACTACGAGCAGTACTTC
TRBV27	-	-	TRBJ2-5	CASSPGHSTAQETQYF	TGTGCCAGCAGTCCAGGCCATTCGACGGCGCAAGAGACCCAGTACTTC
TRBV5-1	-	-	TRBJ2-1	CASSLGGASDNEQFF	TGCGCCAGCAGCCTCGGAGGGGCTAGCGACAATGAGCAGTTCTTC
TRBV9	TRBD1	once	TRBJ2-1	CASSFQLRTGDNEQFF	TGTGCCAGCAGCTTCCAATTACGGACAGGGGATAACGAGCAGTTCTTC
TRBV4-1	TRBD2	-	TRBJ2-5	CASSQALAQAYNEQYF	TGCGCCAGCAGCCAGGCACTAGCGCAGGCCTACAATGAGCAGTACTTC
TRBV29-1	TRBD2	few	TRBJ2-7	CSVGWGLSSSYEQYF	TGCAGCGTTGGGTGGGGACTATCCTCCTCCTACGAGCAGTACTTC
TRBV7-9	TRBD1	-	TRBJ1-4	CASSLQRGLEKLFF	TGTGCCAGCAGCTTACAAAGGGGGCTTGAAAAACTGTTTTTT
TRBV27	TRBD1	-	TRBJ1-6	CASSLRSTTGSGSPLHF	TGTGCCAGCAGTTTACGCTCAACGACAGGGTCCGGGTCACCCCTCCACTTT
TRBV20-1	-	-	TRBJ1-2	CSARESLSGYGYTF	TGCAGTGCTAGAGAAAGCCTCTCGGGCTATGGCTACACCTTC
TRBV7-2	-	-	TRBJ2-7	CASSRDVGPYEQYF	TGTGCCAGCAGCCGGGACGTCGGACCCTACGAGCAGTACTTC
TRBV29-1	TRBD1	-	TRBJ2-1	CSVGGSGGRNEQFF	TGCAGCGTTGGGGGTTCAGGGGGTAGAAATGAGCAGTTCTTC
TRBV11-3	-	-	TRBJ2-5	CASSEKSSRAETQYF	TGTGCCAGCAGCGAGAAATCTTCCAGGGCCGAGACCCAGTACTTC
TRBV20-1	TRBD2	-	TRBJ2-3	CSAGERGSSTDTQYF	TGCAGTGCTGGGGAGCGGGGTTCTAGCACAGATACGCAGTATTTT
TRBV4-2	TRBD1	-	TRBJ1-2	CASSQGSVGTGEDYGYTF	TGTGCCAGCAGCCAAGGTTCCGTCGGGACAGGGGAAGACTATGGCTACACCTTC
TRBV9	-	-	TRBJ1-2	CASSGGDGEDHTRGYTF	TGTGCCAGCAGCGGGGGGGACGGCGAGGACCATACGCGTGGCTACACCTTC
TRBV12-5	TRBD2	-	TRBJ2-1	CASAYTIAGGYNEQFF	TGTGCTAGTGCCTATACAATAGCGGGGGGATACAATGAGCAGTTCTTC